This entry concerns a single T cell receptor (beta chain). With 2 bases removed from V and 2 bases from J, the gap between germline ends came to 8 bases. This CDR3 spans 14 amino acids. Germline loops: CDR1 SGHTA, CDR2 FQGNSA. The data stem from a study of blood T cells in healthy people across ages. A second PCR of 7 to 11 cycles used a sample-barcoded 5' primer and a J-beta primer mix. TCRdb reprocessed the 5' RACE reads with MiXCR, giving one entry per CDR3 protein. The table lists over 1,500,000 distinct CDR3 sequences, around 50% of them singletons, with more than 2% in the top ten. The chain carries TRBV7-2 and TRBJ2-3; no clear D. Sequenced: blood. This sequence originates from a woman aged 40 to 50 in good health. The CDR3 nucleotides are TGTGCCAGCAGCTTATCGCATCCCACAGATACGCAGTATTTT. Protein sequence: CASSLSHPTDTQYF.